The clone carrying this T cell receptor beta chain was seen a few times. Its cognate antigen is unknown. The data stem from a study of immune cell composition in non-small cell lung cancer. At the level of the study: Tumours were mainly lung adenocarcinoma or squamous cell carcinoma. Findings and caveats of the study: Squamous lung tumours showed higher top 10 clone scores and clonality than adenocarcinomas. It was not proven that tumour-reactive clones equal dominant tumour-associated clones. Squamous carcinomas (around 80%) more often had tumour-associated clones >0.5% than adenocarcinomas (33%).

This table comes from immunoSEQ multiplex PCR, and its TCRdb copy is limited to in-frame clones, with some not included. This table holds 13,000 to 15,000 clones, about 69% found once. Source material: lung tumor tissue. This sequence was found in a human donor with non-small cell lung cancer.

DNA for the CDR3: TGTGCCAGCAGCGTACAGGAGGGACCCTACGAGCAGTACTTC. This translates into CASSVQEGPYEQYF. The V and J genes are TRBV9 and TRBJ2-7; weak D call: TRBD2 (6 bases). The length of the CDR3 is 14 residues. V gave up 1 base and J gave up 2 bases, with 10 bases separating them. Germline CDR1 reads SGDLS; CDR2 reads YYNGEE.